The next 9 T cell receptor beta chains were all read from a single sample in a study of shared clonotypes between healthy human individuals (TCRdb year 2020). Library construction relied on the immunoSEQ multiplex PCR assay. This is the immuneACCESS table as TCRdb keeps it, with only in-frame sequences that have V and J called. A part of the clones is gone; compared with another copy, unresolved V genes explain less than half, and the rest is unexplained. The sample records almost 750,000 clones, 72% of which are singletons. The ten largest account for less than 2% of the sample. The sample taken for sequencing was memory CD4+ T cells sorted from blood. The sample's cell subset or site label, decoded: CD45RA-negative fraction. Receptor source: a woman in her 30s in good health.

Ten or more counts support this clone. This same CDR3 is encoded by further DNA sequences in the sample. J is TRBJ2-3 and V is TRBV5-1; either TRBD1 or TRBD2 may supply D (6 bases each). V shed 2 bases and J shed 4 bases, with 14 bases lying between them. The CDR3 sequence is 15 residues long. The germline gives CDR1 SGHRS, CDR2 YFSETQ. The CDR3, as DNA: TGCGCCAGCAGCTTACGGGGGCAGGGGTCAGATACGCAGTATTTT. Translated: CASSLRGQGSDTQYF.

The chain joins TRBV30 to TRBJ2-7; 8 nucleotides line up with TRBD1. After removal of 2 bases from V and 4 bases from J, the junction contained 4 bases not matched to a gene. Germline values: CDR1 GTSNPN, CDR2 SVGIG (reference sequence). This CDR3 is built from 13 residues. CDR3 in DNA: TGTGCCTGGAGTCCGGGACAGGTTTACGAGCAGTACTTC. This translates into CAWSPGQVYEQYF.

This chain uses TRBV11-2 with TRBJ2-3; 8 bases map to TRBD2. Germline CDR1 is SGHAT and CDR2 is FQNNGV. The CDR3 is 16 residues long. The ends lost 2 bases at V and 2 bases at J; junction bases unmatched: 6. The CDR3 DNA reads as TGTGCCAGCAGCTTACGCGGAGCGGGAGACACAGATACGCAGTATTTT. Its translation: CASSLRGAGDTDTQYF.

V is TRBV27 and J is TRBJ1-2; D may be TRBD1 (5 bases). The CDR3 runs to 14 residues. CDR1 is MNHEY, CDR2 SMNVEV, per germline (reference sequence). V was shortened by 5 bases and J by 4 bases, with 14 bases between the two germline ends. The CDR3, as DNA: TGTGCCAGCAGTGCCCTCGGGGGGAGCTATGGCTACACCTTC. This encodes CASSALGGSYGYTF.

The rearrangement uses TRBV6-5 and TRBJ2-3, with 9 bases lining up with TRBD2. This CDR3 has 14 residues. Germline lookup yields CDR1 MNHEY and CDR2 SVGAGI. V lost 2 bases to trimming and J lost 6 bases; unmatched junction nucleotides: 3. For the CDR3, the DNA is TGTGCCAGCAGTTACGGGACTAGCCTGGATACGCAGTATTTT. Amino acid sequence: CASSYGTSLDTQYF.

The J gene is TRBJ1-1, the V gene TRBV19, with D perhaps matching TRBD1 (6 bases). CDR1 and CDR2 from the germline V gene are LNHDA and SQIVND (reference sequence). The CDR3 covers 12 residues. V was pared by 0 bases and J by 11 bases, with 10 bases between. The CDR3 reads CASSIEGARAFF. In DNA, the CDR3 is TGTGCCAGTAGTATAGAGGGGGCGAGGGCTTTCTTT.

V and J are TRBV6-5 and TRBJ2-7; 10 nucleotides match TRBD2. This CDR3 has 16 amino acids. Germline V gene data show CDR1 as MNHEY and CDR2 as SVGAGI. The junction had 6 bases not matched to a gene; V was cut back by 2 bases and J by 2 bases. The CDR3 bases are TGTGCCAGCAGTTACAACGGACTAGCGGTCCCCTACGAGCAGTACTTC. Its protein is CASSYNGLAVPYEQYF.

CDR3 loop: CASSTRDSHGHEQYF. The DNA of the CDR3 is TGTGCCAGCAGTACTCGGGACTCTCATGGCCACGAGCAGTACTTC. The V gene is TRBV6-1, the J gene TRBJ2-7, with D maybe TRBD2 (6 bases). Trimming shortened V by 5 bases and J by 5 bases, and 19 bases separated the two germline ends. Germline V gene lookup returns CDR1 MNHNS and CDR2 SASEGT. The CDR3 is made up of 15 amino acids.

The chain combines TRBV14 with TRBJ2-3; 13 bases agree with TRBD2. The CDR3 has 19 amino acids. Germline CDR1 is SGHDN and CDR2 is FVKESK. With 3 bases clipped from V and 4 bases from J, the junction kept 13 bases outside the gene matches. The CDR3 region is CASSQHSGLAGRRADTQYF. In DNA, the CDR3 is TGTGCCAGCAGCCAGCACTCGGGACTAGCGGGACGTAGGGCAGATACGCAGTATTTT.